This T cell receptor (beta chain) was recovered during a study of T cells in Graves' hyperthyroidism and ophthalmopathy (dated by TCRdb to the late 2010s). Study-wide context: Peripheral blood was collected at initial diagnosis, before any treatment. TCR Vbeta CDR3 sequencing of 120 to 150 peripheral blood samples (under 45 ophthalmopathy, about 80 hyperthyroidism and roughly 17 progressor patients) is reported in the paper. Whether ophthalmopathy could be predicted prospectively was tested in an independent validation cohort made up of 18 hyperthyroidism patients plus 17 patients who later progressed to ophthalmopathy. The study also compared thyroid tissue and blood T-cell repertoires from 6 or 7 Graves' hyperthyroidism patients. The roughly 100 discovery patients were randomly divided into training and test sets at a 7:3 ratio. Once sampling was done, hyperthyroidism patients were given methimazole at a starting dose of 30 mg daily, whereas ophthalmopathy patients were given high-dose intravenous methylprednisolone. To identify distinguishing TCR V-J signatures, a discovery cohort of some 100 patients was used, comprising 40 to 45 with Graves' ophthalmopathy and some 57 with stable Graves' hyperthyroidism. What the research found in general, with its limitations: Most expanded thyroid clonotypes (frequency above 0.001) were also detected in blood, a finding suggesting that blood repertoires may reflect thyroid immune responses. Sample size was not statistically predetermined, and blinding of investigators to group allocation was not performed. In validation, the model predicted progression to ophthalmopathy a median of about 6 months before onset, with approximately 70% sensitivity and roughly 72% specificity. Ophthalmopathy was separated from stable hyperthyroidism by a 13 V-J signature model, with over 85% sensitivity and roughly 81% specificity obtained in cross-validation and 80%/75% obtained in testing.

TCR beta CDR3 regions were amplified from RNA transcripts. The TCR CDR3 was subjected to a first round of RT-PCR using the HTBI primer set and the Qiagen OneStep RT-PCR kit. Libraries were constructed in a second round of multiplex PCR, after which size selection and purification were carried out. Libraries were sequenced paired-end with 100 bp reads on an Illumina HiSeq2000. The paper's processing steps were these. SOAPnuke was used to process the raw data, throwing out any read that contained adapters or uncalled bases, had a mean Phred below 15, or lacked an exact constant-primer or identifier match. High-quality paired reads were merged using COPE v1.2.5, and each unique nucleotide sequence was defined as a clonotype. MiTCR v1.1 was used to align clonotypes to the IMGT TRBV, TRBD and TRBJ reference segments. Only V-J combinations with frequency above 0.0001, covering about 99% of repertoires, were analysed. A TCS score was defined as the ratio between F50 (clonal expansion) and ExV (chaos), using BLOSUM62-based TCRdist between CDR3 peptides within each V-J. Welch's t-statistics and random forest reduced some 510 V-J features to roughly 13, which were used in a naive Bayes classifier (R e1071). The raw public reads went through TCRdb reprocessing: fastp at Q25, MiXCR clone calling, in-frame beta chains kept. Merged by CDR3 protein, the rows form single entries marked with the most common genes and DNA. The V and J calls were determined by TCRdb, not by the authors. For this sample the table gives approximately 400,000 distinct CDR3 sequences, of which approximately 25% were detected only once. Of the sample, roughly 80% is held by the ten largest clones.

The trim is 3 bases for V and 3 bases for J, with a gap of 15 bases between the germline ends. The germline V gene (reference sequence) gives CDR1 as SEHNR and CDR2 as FQNEAQ. The CDR3 holds 15 amino acids from the cysteine to the phenylalanine. Kept here is only the CDR3 DNA, which spans 45 bases and is read in frame from base 1. Graves' hyperthyroidism was defined as stable when no progression to ophthalmopathy occurred over 18 months of follow-up. Hyperthyroidism patients were newly diagnosed, with disease duration under 2 months, and aged 18 to 65 years. Exclusion was applied to patients with uncontrolled infections, other autoimmune diseases, pregnancy or lactation. Diagnoses relied on clinical symptoms, serum thyroxine and TRAb, thyroid ultrasound and orbital computed tomography. PBMCs were separated from approximately 9.9 ml of fresh peripheral blood using Ficoll-Paque density gradient centrifugation. Total RNA was extracted using Trizol reagent, and RNA quality was assessed on an Agilent 2100 Bioanalyzer.

With regard to this clonotype: The target of this receptor is not known. Qualities for individual bases were not recorded, and no much larger clone is one base off.

The rearranged segments are TRBV7-9 and TRBJ2-7; the D gene remains uncertain. This clonotype was sampled from a man aged 45-65 years with Graves' hyperthyroidism. Sequencing was performed on blood. The DNA sequence is as follows: TGTGCCAGCAGCTTGGGCCCACATTCGCTCTACGAGCAGTACTTC. The translation is CASSLGPHSLYEQYF.